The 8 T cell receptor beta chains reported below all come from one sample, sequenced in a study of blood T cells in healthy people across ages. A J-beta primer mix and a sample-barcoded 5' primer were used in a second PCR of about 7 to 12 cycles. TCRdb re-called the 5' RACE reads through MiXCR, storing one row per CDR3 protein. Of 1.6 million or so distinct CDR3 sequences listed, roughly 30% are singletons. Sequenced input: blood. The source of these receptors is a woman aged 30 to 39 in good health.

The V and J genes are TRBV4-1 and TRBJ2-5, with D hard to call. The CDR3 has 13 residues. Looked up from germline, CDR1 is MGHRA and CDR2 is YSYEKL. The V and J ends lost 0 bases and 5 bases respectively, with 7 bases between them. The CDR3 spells CASSQDGLETQYF. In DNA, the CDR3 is TGCGCCAGCAGCCAAGATGGCTTGGAGACCCAGTACTTC.

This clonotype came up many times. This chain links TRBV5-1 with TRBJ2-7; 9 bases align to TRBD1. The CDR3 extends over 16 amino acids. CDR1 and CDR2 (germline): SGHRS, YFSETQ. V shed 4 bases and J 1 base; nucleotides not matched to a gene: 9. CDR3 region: CASSPGQGWGSYEQYF. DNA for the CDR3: TGCGCCAGCAGCCCGGGACAGGGCTGGGGATCCTACGAGCAGTACTTC.

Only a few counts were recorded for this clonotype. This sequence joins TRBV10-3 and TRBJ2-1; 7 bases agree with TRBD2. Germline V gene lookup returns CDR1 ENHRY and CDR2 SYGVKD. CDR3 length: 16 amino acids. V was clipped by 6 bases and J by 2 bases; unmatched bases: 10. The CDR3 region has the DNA TGTGCCATCAGAACAGGCGGGAGCCCAGCCTACAATGAGCAGTTCTTC. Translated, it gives CAIRTGGSPAYNEQFF.

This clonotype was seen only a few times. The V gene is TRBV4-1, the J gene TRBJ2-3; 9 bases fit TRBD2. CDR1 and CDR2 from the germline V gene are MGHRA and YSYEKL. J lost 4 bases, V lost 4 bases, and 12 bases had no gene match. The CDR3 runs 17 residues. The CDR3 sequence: CASSPLRAGGPADTQYF. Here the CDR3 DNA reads TGCGCCAGCAGCCCCCTCCGGGCGGGGGGGCCCGCAGATACGCAGTATTTT.

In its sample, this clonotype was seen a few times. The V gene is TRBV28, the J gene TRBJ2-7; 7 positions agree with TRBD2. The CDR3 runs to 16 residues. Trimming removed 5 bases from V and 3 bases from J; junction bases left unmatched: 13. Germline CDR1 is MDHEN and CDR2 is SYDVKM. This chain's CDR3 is CASSHLVGLGGYEQYF. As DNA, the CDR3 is TGTGCCAGCAGTCACCTAGTAGGACTAGGAGGCTACGAGCAGTACTTC.

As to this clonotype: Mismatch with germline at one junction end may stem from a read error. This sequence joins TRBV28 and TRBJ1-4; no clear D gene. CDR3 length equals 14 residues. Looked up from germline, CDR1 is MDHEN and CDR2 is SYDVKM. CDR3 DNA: TGCGCCAGCACCCTTCGGACGGGGAATGAAAAACTGTTTTTT. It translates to CASTLRTGNEKLFF. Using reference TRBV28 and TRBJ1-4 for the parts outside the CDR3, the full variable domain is DVKVTQSSRYLVKRTGEKVFLECVQDMDHENMFWYRQDPGLGLRLIYFSYDVKMKEKGDIPEGYSVSREKKERFSLILESASTNQTSMYLCASTLRTGNEKLFFGSGTQLSVL.

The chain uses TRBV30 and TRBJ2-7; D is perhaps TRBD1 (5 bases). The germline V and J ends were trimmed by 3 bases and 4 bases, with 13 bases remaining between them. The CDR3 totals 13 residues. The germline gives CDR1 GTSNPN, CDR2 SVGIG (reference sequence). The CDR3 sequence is CAWRVGKGYEQYF. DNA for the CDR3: TGTGCCTGGAGGGTGGGGAAGGGGTACGAGCAGTACTTC.

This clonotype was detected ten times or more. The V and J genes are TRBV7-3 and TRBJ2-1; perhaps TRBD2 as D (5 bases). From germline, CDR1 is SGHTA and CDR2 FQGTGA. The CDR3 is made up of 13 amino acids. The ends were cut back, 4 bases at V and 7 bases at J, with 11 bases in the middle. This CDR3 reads CASSSRTGNEQFF. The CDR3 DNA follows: TGTGCCAGCAGCTCCAGGACTGGGAATGAGCAGTTCTTC.